Listed below are T cell receptor beta chains from one sample, sequenced in a study of control samples from healthy donors and cancer patients. Profiled with immunoSEQ multiplex PCR; TCRdb holds only in-frame clones, not every one. The sample yields about 60,000 clones, roughly 90% seen once. Sequenced: PBMCs. The receptors derive from a man in his forties or fifties with colorectal cancer. CDR3s leave out the opening cysteine and the closing phenylalanine or tryptophan. Fields, in order: J gene, V gene, CDR3 protein.

J: TRBJ2-3
V: TRBV5-4
CDR3: ASSLEGGGTDTQY

J: TRBJ2-1
V: TRBV3-1/TRBV3-2
CDR3: ASSQDRVTGGFNEQF

J: TRBJ1-2
V: TRBV7-9
CDR3: ASSHDRGRLGYT

J: TRBJ2-1
V: TRBV5-1
CDR3: ASSLEARANEQF

J: TRBJ2-1
V: TRBV7-3
CDR3: ASSLEGTEYNEQF

J: TRBJ2-7
V: TRBV6-4
CDR3: ASSDRLAGVEQY

J: TRBJ2-4
V: TRBV7-3
CDR3: ASSTGLAGVSAKNIQY

J: TRBJ1-4
V: TRBV7-9
CDR3: ASSLGRQGTNEKLF

J: TRBJ2-1
V: TRBV7-9
CDR3: ASSQRGGTGTPREQF

J: TRBJ1-1
V: TRBV6-5
CDR3: ASSSAGTGDTEAF

J: TRBJ1-1
V: TRBV6-5
CDR3: ASSPDRGTEAF

J: TRBJ1-5
V: TRBV4-1
CDR3: ASSQVGRHQPQH

J: TRBJ1-2
V: TRBV18
CDR3: ASSPDKDYGYT

J: TRBJ1-4
V: TRBV3-1/TRBV3-2
CDR3: ASSLRQQGGEKLF

J: TRBJ2-5
V: TRBV24-1
CDR3: ATSERGETQY

J: TRBJ2-1
V: TRBV3-1/TRBV3-2
CDR3: ASSQLTGAEQF

J: TRBJ1-5
V: TRBV19
CDR3: ASSIMGDSNQPQH

J: TRBJ1-2
V: TRBV6-1
CDR3: ASSEIGSIRDWEAFT

J: TRBJ2-7
V: TRBV4-3
CDR3: ASSQGETGTYEQY

J: TRBJ2-2
V: TRBV5-6
CDR3: ASSRLAGDRTNTGELF

J: TRBJ2-7
V: TRBV5-4
CDR3: ASSLRQESSYEQY

J: TRBJ1-2
V: TRBV25-1
CDR3: ASQESGYGYT

J: TRBJ2-3
V: TRBV5-8
CDR3: ASGTGKTSTDTQY

J: TRBJ1-1
V: TRBV30
CDR3: AWSSEAEAF

J: TRBJ2-1
V: TRBV2
CDR3: ASSEPLNEQF

J: TRBJ2-7
V: TRBV21-1
CDR3: ASSKRVGINGTYEQY

J: TRBJ1-1
V: TRBV30
CDR3: AWAGLREAF

J: TRBJ1-5
V: TRBV6-2/TRBV6-3
CDR3: ASRPRTGNSNQPQH

J: TRBJ2-1
V: TRBV12-3/TRBV12-4
CDR3: ASGSNSYNEQF

J: TRBJ1-5
V: TRBV27
CDR3: ASSKGSNQPQH

J: TRBJ2-5
V: TRBV4-1
CDR3: ASSQERRETQY

J: TRBJ1-2
V: TRBV7-9
CDR3: ASSSGDRTTVYGYT

J: TRBJ2-7
V: TRBV6-5
CDR3: ASRSPGAYEQY

J: TRBJ1-1
V: TRBV11-2
CDR3: AIEDRFMNTEAF

J: TRBJ2-1
V: TRBV25-1
CDR3: ASSESRLGNEQF

J: TRBJ1-1
V: TRBV19
CDR3: ASSMVTEAF

J: TRBJ2-7
V: TRBV14
CDR3: ASSQDGTTEQY

J: TRBJ2-6
V: TRBV11-2
CDR3: ASSLDPSRFNVLT

J: TRBJ2-1
V: TRBV5-1
CDR3: ASSLPSYNEQF

J: TRBJ2-3
V: TRBV7-9
CDR3: ASSAKDRQYTDTQY

J: TRBJ1-5
V: TRBV19
CDR3: ASSWDLTGR

J: TRBJ2-3
V: TRBV6-5
CDR3: ASSKEGRDTQY

J: TRBJ1-5
V: TRBV2
CDR3: ASRGGTASQPQH

J: TRBJ2-5
V: TRBV5-4
CDR3: ASSFGETQY

J: TRBJ2-3
V: TRBV24-1
CDR3: ATSDFGGDTQY

J: TRBJ1-1
V: TRBV2
CDR3: ASSDWTLGTEAF

J: TRBJ1-3
V: TRBV4-2
CDR3: ASSQDPGRSGNTIY

J: TRBJ2-1
V: TRBV5-6
CDR3: ASSPVGRNYNEQF

J: TRBJ2-6
V: TRBV6-1
CDR3: ASSERRGAGANVLT

J: TRBJ2-7
V: TRBV7-8
CDR3: ASSLARRQGQAYEQY